Each of the 9 T cell receptor beta chains below was sequenced from the same sample in a study of T-cell reconstitution after alpha-beta-depleted transplantation in children. This sample's TCRbeta library carried unique molecular identifier barcodes. One entry per CDR3 protein, called by TCRdb with MiXCR from the PCR reads. The profile shows approximately 350,000 distinct CDR3 sequences, around 15% of them singletons. The sample in question was PBMCs, mostly from graft donor cells, obtained 360 days after TCRalphabeta/CD19-depleted stem cell transplant. These TCRs come from a male patient between 2 and 15 years old who had a stem cell transplant for acute lymphoblastic leukemia, so the T cells may come from the graft donor.

This clonotype came up a few times. V gene TRBV12-3 or TRBV12-4 combines with J gene TRBJ2-3, with 9 bases identical to TRBD2. There are 18 residues in the CDR3. The junction had 14 bases not matched to a gene; V was cut back by 7 bases and J by 0 bases. The chain's CDR3 is CASNALAGVWGSTDTQYF. The DNA for the CDR3 is TGTGCCAGCAATGCTTTAGCGGGAGTTTGGGGTAGCACAGATACGCAGTATTTT.

This clonotype has more than one count but fewer than ten. This rearrangement joins TRBV25-1 to TRBJ2-3, with D possibly matching TRBD2 (5 bases). Germline CDR1 is MGHDK and CDR2 is SYGVNS. Trimming cost V 8 bases and J 4 bases, with 10 bases left between them. The CDR3 spans 12 residues. For the CDR3, the DNA is TGTGCCAGCCTCTACGGGGCAGATACGCAGTATTTT. This translates into CASLYGADTQYF.

The chain uses TRBV12-3 or TRBV12-4 and TRBJ2-5; 8 bases align to TRBD1. The CDR3 runs to 17 residues. With V trimmed by 6 bases and J by 2 bases, 14 bases remained unmatched. The CDR3 here is CASSERDAGQVQETQYF. In nucleotides, the CDR3 is TGTGCCAGCAGCGAAAGAGACGCGGGACAGGTTCAAGAGACCCAGTACTTC.

This clonotype appeared a few times. The chain joins TRBV5-1 to TRBJ2-2; a weak D match, TRBD1 (6 bases). CDR3 length equals 18 residues. V was trimmed by 1 base and J by 2 bases, leaving 18 bases between them. CDR1 and CDR2 from the germline V gene are SGHRS and YFSETQ. Here the CDR3 DNA reads TGCGCCAGCAGCTTGAATTCCCCAGACAGGCGAAACACCGGGGAGCTGTTTTTT. Translated: CASSLNSPDRRNTGELFF.

The table lists this clonotype with many counts. The chain is built from TRBV29-1 and TRBJ2-7; D may correspond to TRBD1 or TRBD2 (6 bases each). The CDR3 length is 14 residues. Deletions cut 0 bases from V and 2 bases from J, with 11 bases between. In germline, CDR1 is SQVTM, CDR2 ANQGSEA. CDR3 protein: CSVEEGGTPYEQYF. The CDR3 nucleotides are TGCAGCGTTGAAGAAGGGGGGACCCCCTACGAGCAGTACTTC.

The rearrangement uses TRBV12-3 or TRBV12-4 and TRBJ1-6; D is unclear. The CDR3 is 16 residues long. Trimming left V 6 bases short and J 3 bases short, with 15 bases between. The CDR3 nucleotides are TGTGCCAGCAGCCCAGTAGCCTCCGGCTATAATTCACCCCTCCACTTT. This sequence encodes CASSPVASGYNSPLHF.

V usage is TRBV20-1 and J usage is TRBJ2-5; TRBD2 matches at 10 bases. V was clipped by 6 bases and J by 3 bases; unmatched bases: 19. Germline assignment: CDR1 DFQATT and CDR2 SNEGSKA (reference sequence). The CDR3 length is 18 residues. CDR3 protein: CSAQGALAGEHRKETQYF. Here the CDR3 DNA reads TGCAGTGCCCAAGGGGCGCTAGCGGGAGAACACCGAAAAGAGACCCAGTACTTC.

This clonotype occurred many times. The rearrangement uses TRBV5-6 and TRBJ1-5; D perhaps matches TRBD1 (5 bases). The CDR3 loop spans 13 amino acids. Germline CDR1 is SGHDT and CDR2 is YYEEEE. V was clipped by 2 bases and J by 9 bases, with 12 bases between them. The CDR3 bases are TGTGCCAGCAGCTTAAACAGGAGGTGGCCCCAGCATTTT. It encodes CASSLNRRWPQHF.

The table lists this clonotype with a few counts. V gene TRBV28 combines with J gene TRBJ1-1; D gene ambiguous. V dropped 1 base and J dropped 4 bases, with 7 bases sitting between them. From germline, CDR1 is MDHEN and CDR2 SYDVKM. The CDR3 spans 13 residues. This CDR3 reads CASSLYVFTEAFF. In nucleotides, the CDR3 is TGTGCCAGCAGTTTATATGTTTTCACTGAAGCTTTCTTT.